What follows are 5 T cell receptor beta chains derived from one specimen sequenced in a study of blood T cell repertoires in COVID-19. Only in-frame clones appear in the TCRdb table, and some are missing; sequencing was by immunoSEQ multiplex PCR. Here the sample spans roughly 150,000 clones, more than 80% being singletons. Sequences were obtained from peripheral blood. These receptors originate from a woman older than 75 with acute or convalescent COVID-19.

The J gene is TRBJ1-2, the V gene TRBV5-1; D unresolved. Germline values: CDR1 SGHRS, CDR2 YFSETQ. The CDR3 has 17 amino acids. Deletions cut 0 bases from V and 4 bases from J, with 19 bases between. Here the CDR3 DNA reads TGCGCCAGCAGCTTGGGGGTTACAGTGTCATTTGGCTATGGCTACACCTTC. Translated: CASSLGVTVSFGYGYTF.

The genes are TRBV7-2 and TRBJ2-5, with 13 bases identical to TRBD2. The CDR3 runs to 15 residues. The junction had 7 bases not matched to a gene; V was cut back by 5 bases and J by 7 bases. Germline V gene lookup returns CDR1 SGHTA and CDR2 FQGNSA. CDR3 DNA: TGTGCCAGCAGCCCCCGACTAGCGGGGGGCCCGACCCAGTACTTC. It translates to CASSPRLAGGPTQYF.

The genes are TRBV19 and TRBJ2-7; TRBD1 matches at 9 bases. Germline CDR1 LNHDA, CDR2 SQIVND (reference sequence). The CDR3 loop spans 15 amino acids. V lost 5 bases, J lost 5 bases, and 10 bases stayed unmatched. The CDR3 DNA follows: TGTGCCAGTAGTCACACGGGACAGGGATGGAACGAGCAGTACTTC. It specifies CASSHTGQGWNEQYF.

The V gene is TRBV4-1, the J gene TRBJ1-4; 7 nucleotides line up with TRBD1. Germline V gene sequence: CDR1 MGHRA, CDR2 YSYEKL. V was clipped by 2 bases and J by 7 bases; unmatched bases: 10. This CDR3 is built from 16 residues. CDR3 region: CASSQKRGSGGEKLFF. DNA for the CDR3: TGCGCCAGCAGCCAAAAGAGGGGTTCAGGGGGTGAAAAACTGTTTTTT.

V usage is TRBV6-5 and J usage is TRBJ1-5, with D possibly matching TRBD1 (5 bases). V lost 5 bases, J lost 9 bases, and 17 bases lay in between. Germline assignment: CDR1 MNHEY and CDR2 SVGAGI. This CDR3 comprises 14 residues. The CDR3: CASSPGQGLAPQHF. CDR3 bases: TGTGCCAGCAGTCCCGGGCAGGGCCTGGCGCCCCAGCATTTT.